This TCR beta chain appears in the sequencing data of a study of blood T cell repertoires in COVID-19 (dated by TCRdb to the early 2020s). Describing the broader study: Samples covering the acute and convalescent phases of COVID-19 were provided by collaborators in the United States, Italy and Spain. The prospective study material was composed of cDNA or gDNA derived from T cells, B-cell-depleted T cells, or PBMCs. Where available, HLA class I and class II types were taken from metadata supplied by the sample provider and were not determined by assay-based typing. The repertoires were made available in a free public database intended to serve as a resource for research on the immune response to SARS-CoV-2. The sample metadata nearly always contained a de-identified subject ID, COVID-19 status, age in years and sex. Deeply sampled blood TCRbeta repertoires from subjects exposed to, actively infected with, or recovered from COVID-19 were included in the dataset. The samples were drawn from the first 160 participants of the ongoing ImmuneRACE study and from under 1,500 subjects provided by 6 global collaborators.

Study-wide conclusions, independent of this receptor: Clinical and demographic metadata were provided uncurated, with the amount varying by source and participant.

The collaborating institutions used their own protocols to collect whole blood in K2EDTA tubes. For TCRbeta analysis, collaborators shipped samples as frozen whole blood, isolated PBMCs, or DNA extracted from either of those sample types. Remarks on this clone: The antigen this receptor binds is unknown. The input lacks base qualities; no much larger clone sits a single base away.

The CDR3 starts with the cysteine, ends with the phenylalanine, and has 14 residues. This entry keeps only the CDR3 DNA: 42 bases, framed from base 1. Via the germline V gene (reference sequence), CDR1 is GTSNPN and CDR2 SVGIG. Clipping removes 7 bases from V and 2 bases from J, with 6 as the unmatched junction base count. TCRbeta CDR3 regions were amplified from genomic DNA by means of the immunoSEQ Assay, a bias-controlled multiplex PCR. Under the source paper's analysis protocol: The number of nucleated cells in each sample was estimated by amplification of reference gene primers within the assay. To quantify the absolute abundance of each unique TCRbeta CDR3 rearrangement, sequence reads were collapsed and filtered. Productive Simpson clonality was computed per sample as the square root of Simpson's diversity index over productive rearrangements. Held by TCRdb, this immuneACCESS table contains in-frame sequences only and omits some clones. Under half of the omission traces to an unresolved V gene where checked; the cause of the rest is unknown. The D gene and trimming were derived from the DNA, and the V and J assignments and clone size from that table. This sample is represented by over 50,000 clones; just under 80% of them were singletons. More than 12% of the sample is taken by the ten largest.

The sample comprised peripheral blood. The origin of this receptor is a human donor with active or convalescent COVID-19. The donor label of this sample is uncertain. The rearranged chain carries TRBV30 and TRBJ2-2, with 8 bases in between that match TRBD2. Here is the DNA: TGTGCCTCCGACGGGACTAGAAACACCGGGGAGCTGTTTTTT. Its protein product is CASDGTRNTGELFF.